The rows below give T cell receptor beta chains drawn from one sample of a study of blood T cell repertoires in COVID-19. The data were produced by immunoSEQ multiplex PCR, yet TCRdb's version contains in-frame clones alone and is incomplete. The table has 80,000 to 100,000 clones, 65% to 90% seen once. Material for sequencing was peripheral blood. The receptors originated from a man in his 70s with active or convalescent COVID-19. The CDR3 runs from the conserved cysteine through the conserved F or W. D genes are given only for firm matches. Size values are once, few and many counts, or a class for expanded clones, and some rows have none.

CDR3 length	D gene	J gene	V gene	clone size	CDR3 protein	CDR3 DNA
11	-	TRBJ1-2	TRBV5-5	-	CASSRTVGYTF	TGTGCCAGCAGTAGGACAGTAGGCTACACCTTC
14	-	TRBJ1-2	TRBV6-2/TRBV6-3	-	CASSYGGAGYGYTF	TGTGCCAGCAGTTATGGGGGCGCGGGCTATGGCTACACCTTC
14	-	TRBJ1-4	TRBV3-1/TRBV3-2	few	CASSQQGFGEKLFF	TGTGCCAGCAGTCAACAGGGCTTCGGTGAAAAACTGTTTTTT
15	TRBD2	TRBJ2-5	TRBV10-2	-	CASSVLAGGKETQYF	TGCGCCAGCAGTGTACTAGCGGGGGGTAAAGAGACCCAGTACTTC
16	TRBD2	TRBJ2-2	TRBV4-3	-	CASSQEKAGAPGELFF	TGCGCCAGCAGCCAAGAGAAAGCGGGGGCCCCTGGGGAGCTGTTTTTT
15	TRBD1	TRBJ1-5	TRBV4-2	-	CASSQEGQSNQPQHF	TGTGCCAGCAGCCAAGAGGGACAGAGCAATCAGCCCCAGCATTTT
18	TRBD2	TRBJ2-1	TRBV5-1	-	CASSLSSPGLVGYNEQFF	TGCGCCAGCAGCTTGAGTTCACCGGGACTAGTTGGGTACAATGAGCAGTTCTTC
14	TRBD1	TRBJ1-1	TRBV6-5	once	CASSYMTGGTEAFF	TGTGCCAGCAGTTACATGACAGGGGGGACTGAAGCTTTCTTT
17	TRBD2	TRBJ2-3	TRBV2	few	CASVGGTSGGRVDTQYF	TGTGCCAGCGTGGGTGGAACTAGCGGGGGTAGGGTAGATACGCAGTATTTT
15	TRBD1	TRBJ2-6	TRBV2	-	CASSDAGGMANVLTF	TGTGCCAGCAGTGACGCAGGGGGTATGGCCAACGTCCTGACTTTC
13	-	TRBJ2-5	TRBV4-3	-	CASSPGQGETQYF	TGCGCCAGCAGCCCGGGACAAGGAGAGACCCAGTACTTC
17	-	TRBJ2-3	TRBV7-6	-	CASSLVTGQQGADTQYF	TGTGCCAGCAGCTTAGTTACGGGACAACAGGGAGCAGATACGCAGTATTTT
14	-	TRBJ2-4	TRBV3-1/TRBV3-2	-	CASSRRTRMDIQYF	TGTGCCAGCAGCCGACGGACAAGAATGGACATTCAGTACTTC
13	TRBD1	TRBJ1-6	TRBV7-9	-	CASSQGGRTRFHF	TGTGCCAGCAGCCAAGGGGGCAGGACCAGATTCCACTTT
16	-	TRBJ2-3	TRBV5-1	-	CASSPRALSSTDTQYF	TGCGCCAGCAGCCCGAGGGCCCTCTCTAGCACAGATACGCAGTATTTT
17	TRBD2	TRBJ2-5	TRBV3-1/TRBV3-2	-	CASSQSLAGGGQETQYF	TGTGCCAGCAGCCAAAGCCTTGCGGGGGGCGGCCAAGAGACCCAGTACTTC
17	-	TRBJ1-1	TRBV5-5	-	CASSLEEGRWKNTEAFF	TGTGCCAGCAGCTTGGAGGAGGGAAGGTGGAAGAACACTGAAGCTTTCTTT
14	-	TRBJ1-1	TRBV5-4	-	CASSSGGGKTEAFF	TGTGCCAGCAGCAGCGGGGGTGGTAAAACTGAAGCTTTCTTT
14	TRBD1	TRBJ2-3	TRBV6-4	once	CASSRTGTTDTQYF	TGTGCCAGCAGTAGGACAGGAACGACAGATACGCAGTATTTT
16	TRBD2	TRBJ2-7	TRBV5-5	-	CASSFPRSGASYEQYF	TGTGCCAGCAGCTTTCCACGGAGCGGGGCGTCCTACGAGCAGTACTTC
14	-	TRBJ2-7	TRBV7-2	-	CASSFGQASYEQYF	TGTGCCAGCAGCTTTGGGCAGGCCTCCTACGAGCAGTACTTC
10	-	TRBJ1-3	TRBV6-6	few	CAKPGGTIYF	TGTGCCAAACCGGGGGGCACCATATATTTT
12	-	TRBJ2-1	TRBV12-3/TRBV12-4	-	CASSLRVGEQFF	TGTGCCAGCAGTCTCAGGGTAGGCGAGCAGTTCTTC
13	-	TRBJ2-1	TRBV10-3	-	CAIREGTYNEQFF	TGTGCCATCCGCGAGGGTACCTACAATGAGCAGTTCTTC
16	TRBD2	TRBJ2-3	TRBV7-3	-	CASSSGLAGGTDTQYF	TGTGCCAGCAGCTCAGGACTAGCGGGGGGCACAGATACGCAGTATTTT
14	-	TRBJ1-4	TRBV6-5	-	CASRRVATNEKLFF	TGTGCCAGCAGGAGAGTCGCAACTAATGAAAAACTGTTTTTT
14	-	TRBJ2-2	TRBV6-1	few	CASSTVRNTGELFF	TGTGCCAGCAGCACGGTTAGGAACACCGGGGAGCTGTTTTTT
17	TRBD1	TRBJ2-2	TRBV28	-	CASSWSLGQGKAGELFF	TGTGCCAGCAGTTGGTCCCTGGGACAGGGGAAGGCCGGGGAGCTGTTTTTT
17	-	TRBJ2-3	TRBV4-1	-	CASSQGWGALPTDTQYF	TGCGCCAGCAGCCAAGGATGGGGAGCCCTCCCCACAGATACGCAGTATTTT
15	TRBD1	TRBJ2-1	TRBV4-1	-	CASSQEDRGPNEQFF	TGCGCCAGCAGCCAAGAAGACAGGGGGCCGAATGAGCAGTTCTTC
15	-	TRBJ2-1	TRBV7-2	-	CASSILGGPYNEQFF	TGTGCCAGCAGCATCCTCGGGGGGCCCTACAATGAGCAGTTCTTC
15	-	TRBJ1-5	TRBV2	-	CASSDPRGSNQPQHF	TGTGCCAGCAGTGACCCCAGGGGAAGCAATCAGCCCCAGCATTTT
10	-	TRBJ2-1	TRBV2	-	CASSAYEQFF	TGTGCCAGCAGTGCCTATGAGCAGTTCTTC
17	-	TRBJ2-4	TRBV4-1	-	CASSQPTTPLAKNIQYF	TGCGCCAGCAGCCAACCTACTACGCCTCTAGCCAAAAACATTCAGTACTTC
14	-	TRBJ2-2	TRBV6-2/TRBV6-3	once	CASSFNQGSGELFF	TGTGCCAGCAGTTTTAATCAGGGATCCGGGGAGCTGTTTTTT
14	-	TRBJ1-6	TRBV6-5	once	CASKGGTLNSPLHF	TGTGCCAGCAAGGGAGGGACTCTTAATTCACCCCTCCACTTT
15	-	TRBJ2-1	TRBV7-6	few	CASSLQGSSYNEQFF	TGTGCCAGCAGCTTACAGGGGAGCTCCTACAATGAGCAGTTCTTC
17	TRBD1	TRBJ1-6	TRBV7-9	few	CASSNYLRTGVDSPLHF	TGTGCCAGCAGCAACTATTTGCGGACAGGGGTGGACTCACCCCTCCACTTT
14	-	TRBJ1-1	TRBV5-3	-	CARSPEVRGTEAFF	TGTGCCAGAAGCCCCGAGGTCAGAGGCACTGAAGCTTTCTTT
12	-	TRBJ2-1	TRBV29-1	-	CSLRWKRNEQFF	TGCAGCCTGCGATGGAAGAGGAATGAGCAGTTCTTC
11	-	TRBJ2-7	TRBV25-1	-	CASSATGEQYF	TGTGCCAGCAGTGCGACAGGTGAGCAGTACTTC
13	-	TRBJ1-5	TRBV6-5	-	CASNNQGNQPQHF	TGTGCCAGCAACAATCAGGGAAATCAGCCCCAGCATTTT
13	-	TRBJ1-2	TRBV19	few	CASSLVTPYGYTF	TGTGCCAGTAGCCTAGTCACGCCCTATGGCTACACCTTC
15	TRBD1	TRBJ2-7	TRBV5-1	-	CASSPGDSSPYEQYF	TGCGCCAGCAGCCCCGGGGACAGTTCCCCCTACGAGCAGTACTTC